Below, one T cell receptor (beta chain) is given with its context. The data are from a study of T cells in Graves' hyperthyroidism and ophthalmopathy. V dropped 2 bases and J dropped 3 bases, with 11 bases sitting between them. Per germline, CDR1 MDHEN and CDR2 SYDVKM. The CDR3 is made up of 16 amino acids. TCR beta CDR3 sequences were amplified from RNA transcripts. The TCR CDR3 was amplified in a first-round RT-PCR using the HTBI primer set. TCRdb ran MiXCR on the multiplex PCR reads and lists one entry per CDR3 protein. This table has roughly 740,000 distinct CDR3 sequences, approximately 16% appearing once.

The rearrangement joins TRBV28 to TRBJ2-6, with D possibly TRBD1 on 6 matching bases. The sample taken for sequencing was blood. This sequence originates from a man aged 18 to 35 with Graves' hyperthyroidism. This CDR3 is CASSLPGAGGANVLTF. The CDR3 DNA is TGTGCCAGCAGTTTACCAGGGGCGGGTGGGGCCAACGTCCTGACTTTC. The complete variable domain, with remaining parts taken from reference TRBV28 and TRBJ2-6, reads DVKVTQSSRYLVKRTGEKVFLECVQDMDHENMFWYRQDPGLGLRLIYFSYDVKMKEKGDIPEGYSVSREKKERFSLILESASTNQTSMYLCASSLPGAGGANVLTFGAGSRLTVL.